Shown below are 15 T cell receptor beta chains from a single sample sequenced in a study of PD-1 blockade in classical Hodgkin lymphoma. Repertoires were generated with immunoSEQ multiplex PCR, while TCRdb's copy carries only in-frame clones and drops some. The sample lists approximately 13,000 clones; roughly 86% were seen once. Indicated time point: cycle 4 day 1 (C4D1), after less than 7 weeks of nivolumab. All the patients suffered relapse after autologous stem cell transplantation, and brentuximab vedotin exposure differed. Purification of CD4+ T cells from thawed PBMCs was achieved by magnetic negative selection. Sequences were derived from CD4+ T cells from blood, sampled before the fourth cycle of nivolumab. These receptors came from a human donor with classical Hodgkin lymphoma.

The chain uses TRBV9 and TRBJ2-3, with D unresolved. V was trimmed by 4 bases and J by 6 bases, leaving 12 bases between them. There are 13 residues in the CDR3. CDR1 is SGDLS, CDR2 YYNGEE, per germline. CDR3 loop: CASSPSGRDTQYF. The CDR3 nucleotides read TGTGCCAGCAGCCCCAGTGGCCGGGATACGCAGTATTTT.

The J gene is TRBJ1-1, the V gene TRBV6-6, with 7 bases matching TRBD1. Germline V gene lookup returns CDR1 MNHNY and CDR2 SVGAGI (reference sequence). This CDR3 has 14 residues. Germline trimming cut 6 bases from V and 8 bases from J; bases unmatched to any gene: 12. The CDR3 here is CASSLSAGGHEAFF. The CDR3 bases are TGTGCCAGCAGCCTATCGGCAGGGGGGCACGAAGCTTTCTTT.

Only a few counts were recorded for this clone. The rearrangement joins TRBV4-2 to TRBJ2-1; D not resolved. The CDR3 contains 14 residues. In germline, CDR1 is LGHNA, CDR2 YNFKEQ. V lost 5 bases to trimming and J lost 5 bases, with 13 bases between them. CDR3: CASSSLGRDNEQFF. For the CDR3, the DNA is TGTGCCAGCAGCTCTCTGGGCCGTGACAATGAGCAGTTCTTC.

The DNA of the CDR3 is TGTGCCTGGAGTACCGGGACAGGGGGCCTGTCAGATACGCAGTATTTT. The encoded protein is CAWSTGTGGLSDTQYF. The chain joins TRBV30 to TRBJ2-3; 12 bases match TRBD1. Trimming removed 2 bases from V and 4 bases from J; junction bases left unmatched: 7. The length of the CDR3 is 16 residues. Germline values: CDR1 GTSNPN, CDR2 SVGIG (reference sequence).

The rearrangement joins TRBV4-3 to TRBJ1-2, with D possibly being TRBD1 (6 bases). CDR3 length equals 14 residues. The germline CDR1 and CDR2 sequences are LGHNA and YSLEER. Trimming cost V 3 bases and J 8 bases, with 16 bases left between them. The CDR3 nucleotides are TGCGCCAGCAGCCAGCACAGGGATTTCTACGGCTACACCTTC. Translating it yields CASSQHRDFYGYTF.

The V gene is TRBV30, the J gene TRBJ2-3; D is ambiguous. Germline V gene lookup returns CDR1 GTSNPN and CDR2 SVGIG (reference sequence). The CDR3 has 15 residues. V gave up 2 bases and J gave up 2 bases, with 14 bases separating them. The CDR3 here is CAWSHGRLPTDTQYF. In nucleotides, the CDR3 is TGTGCCTGGAGTCATGGACGCCTCCCCACAGATACGCAGTATTTT.

This clone was counted between two and nine times. The chain recombines TRBV6-6 with TRBJ1-2, with D unclear. The CDR3 is 16 amino acids. Germline V gives CDR1 MNHNY, CDR2 SVGAGI (reference sequence). V lost 0 bases, J lost 8 bases, and 19 bases lay in between. The CDR3 DNA sequence: TGTGCCAGCAGTTACTCCGGACCGACCGGCGCGGAGGGCTACACCTTC. Residues: CASSYSGPTGAEGYTF.

The rearrangement links TRBV18 to TRBJ2-5, with 16 bases identical to TRBD2. V was clipped by 3 bases and J by 1 base; unmatched bases: 5. This CDR3 region has 18 residues. Germline V gives CDR1 KGHSH, CDR2 LQKENI. The CDR3: CASSPQGLAGGTQETQYF. The CDR3 DNA reads as TGTGCCAGCTCACCGCAGGGACTAGCGGGGGGGACCCAAGAGACCCAGTACTTC.

J is TRBJ1-1 and V is TRBV2; no clear D. Germline CDR1 and CDR2: SNHLY and FYNNEI. This CDR3 has 13 amino acids. Trimming left V 3 bases short and J 2 bases short, with 7 bases between. The CDR3 sequence is CASSEAPNTEAFF. DNA for the CDR3: TGTGCCAGCAGTGAGGCACCTAACACTGAAGCTTTCTTT.

The chain joins TRBV18 to TRBJ1-6, with 8 bases identical to TRBD1. This CDR3 has 14 amino acids. Trimming removed 6 bases from V and 8 bases from J; junction bases left unmatched: 6. Looked up from germline, CDR1 is KGHSH and CDR2 is LQKENI. CDR3 sequence (DNA): TGTGCCAGCTCCGGGACAGGCCCCGATTCACCCCTCCACTTT. The encoded protein is CASSGTGPDSPLHF.

This chain links TRBV2 with TRBJ2-1; D possibly corresponds to TRBD2 (5 bases). Germline CDR1 and CDR2: SNHLY and FYNNEI. CDR3 length equals 11 residues. V was cut by 2 bases and J by 13 bases, with 9 bases left in between. Here the CDR3 DNA reads TGTGCCAGCAGTGAATCCCGGGGTCAGTTCTTC. Translation gives CASSESRGQFF. Combining the CDR3 with reference TRBV2 and TRBJ2-1 gives the whole variable domain EPEVTQTPSHQVTQMGQEVILRCVPISNHLYFYWYRQILGQKVEFLVSFYNNEISEKSEIFDDQFSVERPDGSNFTLKIRSTKLEDSAMYFCASSESRGQFFGPGTRLTVL.

J is TRBJ1-1 and V is TRBV7-2; 9 bases fit TRBD1. J gave up 1 base and V 4 bases, and 4 bases lay outside the gene matches. CDR3 length: 15 amino acids. Germline V gene lookup returns CDR1 SGHTA and CDR2 FQGNSA. Here the CDR3 DNA reads TGTGCCAGCAGCTCCGCGGACAGGGGGAACACTGAAGCTTTCTTT. This sequence encodes CASSSADRGNTEAFF.

The chain is built from TRBV25-1 and TRBJ2-5; a weak D match, TRBD1 (6 bases). CDR1 MGHDK and CDR2 SYGVNS come from the germline V gene. The ends were cut back, 5 bases at V and 5 bases at J, with 9 bases in the middle. There are 12 residues in the CDR3. CDR3: CASSSQGETQYF. In DNA, the CDR3 is TGTGCCAGCAGTTCCCAGGGGGAGACCCAGTACTTC.

The chain has TRBV9 and TRBJ2-5; 8 bases are a match to TRBD2. J gave up 1 base and V 0 bases, and 11 bases lay outside the gene matches. Germline V gene data show CDR1 as SGDLS and CDR2 as YYNGEE. CDR3 length equals 18 residues. The CDR3 here is CASSVGGIAGKFQETQYF. The CDR3 coding sequence is TGTGCCAGCAGCGTAGGGGGAATAGCGGGGAAATTCCAAGAGACCCAGTACTTC.

The CDR3 DNA sequence: TGTGCCAGCAGGGACAGGGGAGGGTCCAATCAGCCCCAGCATTTT. It is translated as CASRDRGGSNQPQHF. The chain recombines TRBV27 with TRBJ1-5; 9 bases agree with TRBD1. Per the germline V gene, CDR1 is MNHEY and CDR2 is SMNVEV (reference sequence). The CDR3 consists of 15 residues. Trimming removed 6 bases from V and 3 bases from J; junction bases left unmatched: 6.